Below are 32 T cell receptor beta chains sequenced from a single sample in a study of cytomegalovirus exposure and HLA in healthy donors. In the PCR, 60 Vbeta and 13 Jbeta primers were used. Assay: immunoSEQ multiplex PCR; the TCRdb copy retains only in-frame clones and omits some. Here the sample spans some 170,000 clones, around 76% being singletons. The material sequenced was PBMCs. The receptors come from a man in his sixties in good health and CMV-seronegative.

This sequence joins TRBV25-1 and TRBJ1-2; 7 bases map to TRBD1. The CDR3 contains 16 residues. V shed 7 bases, J shed 7 bases, and the junction held 18 bases outside the gene matches. Germline CDR1 and CDR2: MGHDK and SYGVNS. The CDR3 DNA follows: TGTGCCAGCACTCACTCCGGGACAGCGGGTGATGTTGGCTACACCTTC. Translation: CASTHSGTAGDVGYTF.

The chain has TRBV7-2 and TRBJ1-2; D remains ambiguous. Germline assignment: CDR1 SGHTA and CDR2 FQGNSA. There are 14 residues in the CDR3. The V end was cut by 1 base, the J end by 6 bases, with 12 bases between. CDR3 coding DNA: TGTGCCAGCAGCTTAGAGGCGGGAATGGATGGCTACACCTTC. This codes for CASSLEAGMDGYTF.

The chain combines TRBV6-1 with TRBJ1-1; D possibly corresponds to TRBD1 (5 bases). CDR1 is MNHNS, CDR2 SASEGT, per germline. Trimming cost V 6 bases and J 4 bases, with 21 bases left between them. The length of the CDR3 is 16 residues. The CDR3 sequence: CASRERLQAGGTEAFF. CDR3 DNA sequence: TGTGCCAGCAGAGAAAGACTACAGGCGGGGGGCACTGAAGCTTTCTTT.

The chain combines TRBV7-2 with TRBJ2-3, with D tentatively TRBD1 (5 bases). V was clipped by 5 bases and J by 1 base, with 7 bases between them. Germline V CDR1 and CDR2: SGHTA, FQGNSA. The CDR3 runs to 13 residues. CDR3 amino acids: CASSPTGTDTQYF. The DNA for the CDR3 is TGTGCCAGCAGCCCGACAGGCACAGATACGCAGTATTTT.

Of note for this clone: Other DNA sequences in the same sample also yield this CDR3. CDR3 DNA: TGTGCCAGCAGCTTGGCTTCGGTACAAGAGACCCAGTACTTC. Translation gives CASSLASVQETQYF. This chain links TRBV5-4 with TRBJ2-5; D is unresolved. Germline lookup yields CDR1 SGHNT and CDR2 YYREEE (reference sequence). CDR3 length: 14 residues. V lost 0 bases, J lost 2 bases, and 8 bases lay in between.

V is TRBV7-2 and J is TRBJ1-2, with 8 positions matching TRBD1. V shed 5 bases, J shed 8 bases, and the junction held 7 bases outside the gene matches. The CDR3 loop spans 13 amino acids. Per germline, CDR1 SGHTA and CDR2 FQGNSA. The CDR3 DNA reads as TGTGCCAGCAGCCTCGGACAGGGAGAGGGCTACACCTTC. Its translation is CASSLGQGEGYTF. Based on the CDR3 plus reference TRBV7-2 and TRBJ1-2, the full variable domain is GAGVSQSPSNKVTEKGKDVELRCDPISGHTALYWYRQSLGQGLEFLIYFQGNSAPDKSGLPSDRFSAERTGGSVSTLTIQRTQQEDSAVYLCASSLGQGEGYTFGSGTRLTVV.

In this sample, this clone turned up a few times. CDR3 protein: CASSWSFNNEQFF. The CDR3 nucleotides are TGTGCCAGCAGTTGGAGCTTCAACAATGAGCAGTTCTTC. The chain employs TRBV27 and TRBJ2-1, with D unclear. Per the germline V gene, CDR1 is MNHEY and CDR2 is SMNVEV (reference sequence). Trimming stripped 4 bases from V and 5 bases from J, with 9 bases between. The CDR3 loop spans 13 amino acids.

The gene calls are TRBV11-1 and TRBJ2-3; TRBD2 might be the D (6 bases). V lost 8 bases, J lost 2 bases, and 17 bases lay in between. Germline CDR1 is SGHAT and CDR2 is FQDESV (reference sequence). The CDR3 has 15 amino acids. In DNA, the CDR3 is TGTGCCAGCGGGGCGTTGGCGGGATACACAGATACGCAGTATTTT. Its protein product is CASGALAGYTDTQYF.

The chain is built from TRBV10-3 and TRBJ2-5, with TRBD2 matching 12 bases. Germline V gene data show CDR1 as ENHRY and CDR2 as SYGVKD. The CDR3 consists of 15 residues. Unmatched junction bases numbered 6, after V lost 6 bases and J lost 4 bases. Here the CDR3 DNA reads TGTGCCATCAGGGCTGAGACTAGCGGGGGAGAGACCCAGTACTTC. Amino acids: CAIRAETSGGETQYF.

With regard to this clone: Compared with germline, one end of the junction differs, possibly owing to a read error. The chain recombines TRBV28 with TRBJ1-5; TRBD1 is a possible D gene (5 bases). The CDR3 loop spans 18 amino acids. Germline V gene sequence: CDR1 MDHEN, CDR2 SYDVKM. CDR3 bases: TGTGTCAGCAGACCCCGACAGCGGGGCTTATATAGCAATCAGCCCCAGCATTTT. Translation gives CVSRPRQRGLYSNQPQHF. The full variable domain, in which reference TRBV28 and TRBJ1-5 provide the parts outside the CDR3, is DVKVTQSSRYLVKRTGEKVFLECVQDMDHENMFWYRQDPGLGLRLIYFSYDVKMKEKGDIPEGYSVSREKKERFSLILESASTNQTSMYLCVSRPRQRGLYSNQPQHFGDGTRLSIL.

In this sample, this clone turned up a few times. The chain couples TRBV4-1 to TRBJ1-2, with 9 bases aligning to TRBD1. V was clipped by 1 base and J by 8 bases; unmatched bases: 5. Germline-derived CDR1 and CDR2 are MGHRA and YSYEKL. This CDR3 region has 14 residues. The CDR3, as DNA: TGCGCCAGCAGCCAAGCACAGGGGGCGCGGGGCTACACCTTC. Residues: CASSQAQGARGYTF.

The gene calls are TRBV19 and TRBJ1-2; TRBD1 matches 8 bases. This CDR3 is built from 13 residues. Trimming took 10 bases from V and 0 from J; bases not matched to a gene: 4. Germline V gene data show CDR1 as LNHDA and CDR2 as SQIVND (reference sequence). The CDR3 DNA sequence: TGTGCCACCGTGGGACAGGCTAACTATGGCTACACCTTC. Its protein product is CATVGQANYGYTF.

The rearrangement uses TRBV7-8 and TRBJ1-1; 8 bases are shared with TRBD1. The V and J ends lost 3 bases and 2 bases, in that order; junction bases with no gene match: 5. The germline V gene encodes CDR1 SGHVS and CDR2 FQNEAQ. This CDR3 contains 15 residues. In DNA form, the CDR3 reads TGTGCCAGCAGCTTTGGGACAGGAGGAAACACTGAAGCTTTCTTT. Translation gives CASSFGTGGNTEAFF.

The chain links TRBV19 to TRBJ1-1; 9 bases map to TRBD1. The V gene's germline CDR1 is LNHDA and CDR2 SQIVND (reference sequence). CDR3 length equals 14 residues. The ends lost 1 base at V and 3 bases at J; junction bases unmatched: 0. Here the CDR3 DNA reads TGTGCCAGTAGTATAGGGGACAGGGACACTGAAGCTTTCTTT. Its protein product is CASSIGDRDTEAFF.

The rearrangement uses TRBV27 and TRBJ2-7; D might be TRBD2 (5 bases). Germline CDR1 reads MNHEY; CDR2 reads SMNVEV (reference sequence). This CDR3 region has 14 residues. V was trimmed by 5 bases and J by 5 bases, leaving 16 bases between them. CDR3 nucleotide sequence: TGTGCCAGCAGTCCCAGGAGAGGGAGCGACGAGCAGTACTTC. This gives the protein CASSPRRGSDEQYF.

In its sample, this clone was seen once. The chain couples TRBV7-2 to TRBJ1-1; weak D call: TRBD1 (6 bases). Between the trimmed V and J ends, which lost 3 bases and 4 bases, there was a span of 12 bases. The CDR3 sequence is 14 residues long. Germline loops: CDR1 SGHTA, CDR2 FQGNSA. The CDR3 region has the DNA TGTGCCAGCAGCTTTCAGGGGAAGGGCACTGAAGCTTTCTTT. As protein: CASSFQGKGTEAFF.

The chain is built from TRBV7-2 and TRBJ2-3; 8 bases are a match to TRBD2. Germline V gene sequence: CDR1 SGHTA, CDR2 FQGNSA. This CDR3 comprises 15 residues. The junction had 2 bases not matched to a gene; V was cut back by 0 bases and J by 3 bases. The chain's CDR3 is CASSLAAGGTDTQYF. The CDR3 nucleotides are TGTGCCAGCAGCTTAGCTGCGGGGGGAACAGATACGCAGTATTTT. The variable domain in full, with the rest retrieved from reference TRBV7-2 and TRBJ2-3, is GAGVSQSPSNKVTEKGKDVELRCDPISGHTALYWYRQSLGQGLEFLIYFQGNSAPDKSGLPSDRFSAERTGGSVSTLTIQRTQQEDSAVYLCASSLAAGGTDTQYFGPGTRLTVL.

The rearrangement joins TRBV28 to TRBJ2-7, with TRBD2 as a possible D gene (6 bases). Germline values: CDR1 MDHEN, CDR2 SYDVKM. V lost 5 bases to trimming and J lost 6 bases, with 26 bases between them. This CDR3 is built from 17 residues. The CDR3 protein is CASSPPPGVGVRFEQYF. The CDR3 region has the DNA TGTGCCAGCAGTCCTCCCCCGGGGGTCGGAGTAAGATTCGAGCAGTACTTC.

V is TRBV2 and J is TRBJ2-1, with 7 nucleotides matching TRBD1. Germline V gene sequence: CDR1 SNHLY, CDR2 FYNNEI. Trimming took 6 bases from V and 4 from J; bases not matched to a gene: 6. The CDR3 contains 14 residues. CDR3 sequence (DNA): TGTGCCAGCAGGAAACAGGGGAAATACAATGAGCAGTTCTTC. It yields the protein CASRKQGKYNEQFF.

V is TRBV7-2 and J is TRBJ2-7; TRBD2 is a possible D gene (6 bases). Trimming left V 8 bases short and J 4 bases short, with 15 bases between. This CDR3 is 13 amino acids long. CDR1 SGHTA and CDR2 FQGNSA come from the germline V gene. The CDR3 nucleotides read TGTGCCAGCCGCGCGGGGAGTAGGTACGAGCAGTACTTC. It is translated as CASRAGSRYEQYF.

The chain combines TRBV11-2 with TRBJ2-1, with 13 bases identical to TRBD2. V trimming: 5 bases; J trimming: 7 bases; junction bases outside the gene matches: 5. CDR3 size: 15 residues. CDR1 SGHAT and CDR2 FQNNGV come from the germline V gene. The CDR3 sequence is CASSQLAGGGNEQFF. DNA for the CDR3: TGTGCCAGCAGCCAACTAGCGGGGGGGGGTAATGAGCAGTTCTTC.

The V gene is TRBV13, the J gene TRBJ1-4; possible D gene TRBD1, 5 bases. V was clipped by 3 bases and J by 8 bases, with 16 bases between them. The CDR3 has 15 residues. CDR1 and CDR2 from the germline V gene are PRHDT and FYEKMQ (reference sequence). CDR3 amino acids: CASSLRADGGEKLFF. The CDR3 DNA follows: TGTGCCAGCAGCTTGCGGGCGGACGGGGGGGAAAAACTGTTTTTT.

This CDR3 is CASSQILGWPQHF. The CDR3, as DNA: TGCGCCAGCAGCCAGATCCTAGGTTGGCCCCAGCATTTT. V usage is TRBV4-1 and J usage is TRBJ1-5; D is ambiguous. The V gene lost 3 bases and the J gene lost 9 bases, with 12 bases spanning the gap. This CDR3 comprises 13 residues. Germline V CDR1 and CDR2: MGHRA, YSYEKL.

The rearrangement uses TRBV5-4 and TRBJ1-4; D call uncertain. The CDR3 extends over 15 amino acids. V lost 1 base, J lost 5 bases, and 12 bases lay in between. Germline lookup yields CDR1 SGHNT and CDR2 YYREEE (reference sequence). CDR3 in amino acids: CASSLMGVRNEKLFF. DNA for the CDR3: TGTGCCAGCAGCTTGATGGGAGTTCGGAATGAAAAACTGTTTTTT.

This chain links TRBV30 with TRBJ1-1; a possible D gene is TRBD1 (5 bases). The ends were cut back, 0 bases at V and 5 bases at J, with 13 bases in the middle. Germline V gene sequence: CDR1 GTSNPN, CDR2 SVGIG (reference sequence). CDR3 length equals 14 residues. CDR3 DNA sequence: TGTGCCTGGAGTGTACGAAGGGGATGGACTGAAGCTTTCTTT. It translates to CAWSVRRGWTEAFF.

This chain uses TRBV7-9 with TRBJ2-7, with D maybe TRBD2 (6 bases). CDR3 length equals 14 residues. Germline V gives CDR1 SEHNR, CDR2 FQNEAQ (reference sequence). V dropped 3 bases and J dropped 2 bases, with 11 bases sitting between them. Here the CDR3 reads CASSFGEVTYEQYF. In nucleotides, the CDR3 is TGTGCCAGCAGCTTTGGGGAGGTGACCTACGAGCAGTACTTC.

In its sample, this clone was seen a few times. V and J are TRBV14 and TRBJ1-5; D is unclear. The V end lost 2 bases, the J end lost 0 bases, and 14 bases lay between the germline ends. The CDR3 runs 17 residues. Germline values: CDR1 SGHDN, CDR2 FVKESK. The CDR3 loop reads CASSQQEERLSNQPQHF. The CDR3, as DNA: TGTGCCAGCAGCCAACAAGAAGAGCGCCTTAGCAATCAGCCCCAGCATTTT. Supplemented by reference TRBV14 and TRBJ1-5, the full variable domain reads EAGVTQFPSHSVIEKGQTVTLRCDPISGHDNLYWYRRVMGKEIKFLLHFVKESKQDESGMPNNRFLAERTGGTYSTLKVQPAELEDSGVYFCASSQQEERLSNQPQHFGDGTRLSIL.

In its sample, this clone was seen once. The chain combines TRBV5-4 with TRBJ2-5; D call uncertain. The V and J ends lost 2 bases and 5 bases respectively, with 13 bases between them. CDR1 is SGHNT and CDR2 is YYREEE in the germline V gene (reference sequence). This CDR3 spans 14 amino acids. The CDR3 sequence: CASSLMTGTETQYF. The CDR3 nucleotides are TGTGCCAGCAGCTTAATGACGGGTACGGAGACCCAGTACTTC.

This rearrangement joins TRBV28 to TRBJ1-1; a weak D match, TRBD1 (5 bases). The CDR3 has 13 residues. V lost 10 bases, J lost 2 bases, and 14 bases lay in between. CDR1 and CDR2 from the germline V gene are MDHEN and SYDVKM. CDR3 region: CATERGGNTEAFF. CDR3 DNA: TGTGCCACCGAAAGGGGTGGTAACACTGAAGCTTTCTTT.

The genes are TRBV11-3 and TRBJ2-3, with 8 bases identical to TRBD1. Losses at the gene ends were 4 bases for V and 2 bases for J; bases not matched to a gene: 5. CDR1 and CDR2 from the germline V gene are SGHNT and YENEEA. The CDR3 contains 15 residues. Written as DNA, the CDR3 is TGTGCCAGCAGCTCCGGGACAGGTTCCACAGATACGCAGTATTTT. Translated: CASSSGTGSTDTQYF.

The chain combines TRBV6-1 with TRBJ2-1; 7 nucleotides agree with TRBD1. With 2 bases clipped from V and 4 bases from J, the junction kept 8 bases outside the gene matches. Per germline, CDR1 MNHNS and CDR2 SASEGT. This CDR3 has 16 amino acids. The CDR3 sequence: CASSEKRYRGYNEQFF. As DNA, the CDR3 is TGTGCCAGCAGTGAAAAGAGGTACAGGGGTTACAATGAGCAGTTCTTC.

The chain joins TRBV29-1 to TRBJ1-1, with a possible D match to TRBD1 (6 bases). The CDR3 consists of 12 residues. Germline values: CDR1 SQVTM, CDR2 ANQGSEA. Trimming took off 1 base at V and 11 bases at J, with 14 bases between the two ends. The CDR3 sequence is CSVEVGGGGAFF. CDR3 nucleotide sequence: TGCAGCGTTGAAGTAGGAGGGGGAGGGGCTTTCTTT.